This T cell receptor (beta chain) was found in a study of blood T cell repertoires in COVID-19. The wider study: The cDNA or gDNA used as material had been derived from T cells, B-cell-depleted T cells, or PBMCs.

V was pared by 3 bases and J by 2 bases, with 8 bases between. From germline, CDR1 is MDHEN and CDR2 SYDVKM. The CDR3 contains 13 residues. Generated by immunoSEQ multiplex PCR, the TCRdb table keeps only in-frame clones and is missing some. The table records more than 65,000 clones, around 76% of them present only once. Material: peripheral blood. The TCR sequence derives from a woman of 80 years or more with acute or convalescent COVID-19. The gene calls are TRBV28 and TRBJ2-7, with a possible D match to TRBD2 (5 bases). The CDR3 coding sequence is TGTGCCAGCAGTTTCGGGGTAGCCTACGAGCAGTACTTC. Translated, it gives CASSFGVAYEQYF.